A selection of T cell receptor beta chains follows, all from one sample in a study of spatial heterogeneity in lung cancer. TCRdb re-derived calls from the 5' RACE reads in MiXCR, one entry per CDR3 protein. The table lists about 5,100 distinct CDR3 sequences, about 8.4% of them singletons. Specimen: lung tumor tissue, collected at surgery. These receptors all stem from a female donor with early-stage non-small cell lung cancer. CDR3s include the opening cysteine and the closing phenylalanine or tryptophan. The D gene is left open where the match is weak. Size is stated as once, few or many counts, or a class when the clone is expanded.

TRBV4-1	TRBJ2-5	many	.	CASSQEGDRFETQYF	TGCGCCAGCAGCCAAGAGGGGGATCGCTTCGAGACCCAGTACTTC
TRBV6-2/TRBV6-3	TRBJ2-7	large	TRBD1	CASRPRTGQTYEQYF	TGTGCCAGCAGACCCCGGACGGGACAGACCTACGAGCAGTACTTC
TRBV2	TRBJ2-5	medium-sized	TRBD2	CASIRLAGGGETQYF	TGTGCCAGCATCCGGCTAGCGGGAGGGGGAGAGACCCAGTACTTC
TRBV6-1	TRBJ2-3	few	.	CASRGLQISTDTQYF	TGTGCCAGTCGTGGCCTCCAGATTAGCACAGATACGCAGTATTTT
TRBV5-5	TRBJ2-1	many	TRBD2	CASSFGLAGYNEQFF	TGTGCCAGCAGCTTTGGGCTAGCGGGATACAATGAGCAGTTCTTC
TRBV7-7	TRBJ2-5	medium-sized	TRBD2	CASSDSSTSVRGETQYF	TGTGCCAGCAGTGATTCGTCGACTAGCGTAAGGGGAGAGACCCAGTACTTC
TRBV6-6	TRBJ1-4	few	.	CASSYSLADEKLFF	TGTGCCAGCAGTTACTCGTTGGCAGATGAAAAACTGTTTTTT
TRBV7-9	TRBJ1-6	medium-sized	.	CASSFPNSPLHF	TGTGCCAGCAGCTTTCCGAATTCACCCCTCCACTTT
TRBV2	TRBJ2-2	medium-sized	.	CASQGNSVTGELFF	TGTGCCAGCCAGGGAAATAGTGTCACCGGGGAGCTGTTTTTT
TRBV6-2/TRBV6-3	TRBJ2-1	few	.	CASSYSERYNEQFF	TGTGCCAGCAGTTACTCGGAACGGTACAATGAGCAGTTCTTC
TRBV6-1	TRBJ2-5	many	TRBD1	CASRRSGTGVETQYF	TGTGCCAGCAGGCGCTCCGGGACAGGGGTGGAGACCCAGTACTTC
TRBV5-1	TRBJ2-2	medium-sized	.	CASSWAPGLTTGELFF	TGCGCCAGCAGCTGGGCTCCGGGACTCACAACCGGGGAGCTGTTTTTT
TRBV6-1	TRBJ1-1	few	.	CASSEGGTRTEAFF	TGTGCCAGCAGTGAAGGCGGGACGAGAACTGAAGCTTTCTTT
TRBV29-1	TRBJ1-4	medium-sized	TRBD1	CSATGGSTNEKLFF	TGCAGCGCGACAGGGGGATCGACTAATGAAAAACTGTTTTTT
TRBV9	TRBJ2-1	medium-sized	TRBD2	CASSPDGTSGAIEQFF	TGTGCCAGCAGCCCCGACGGGACTAGCGGGGCCATTGAGCAGTTCTTC
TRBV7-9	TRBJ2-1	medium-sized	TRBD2	CASSLWAGDEQFF	TGTGCCAGCAGCTTATGGGCGGGGGATGAGCAGTTCTTC
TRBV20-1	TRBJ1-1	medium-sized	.	CSARAAGNTEAFF	TGCAGTGCTAGAGCCGCCGGGAACACTGAAGCTTTCTTT
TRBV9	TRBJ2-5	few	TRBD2	CASSVGLADRETQYF	TGTGCCAGCAGCGTAGGACTAGCGGATCGCGAGACCCAGTACTTC
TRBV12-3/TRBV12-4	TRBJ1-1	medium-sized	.	CASSLRGTEAFF	TGTGCCAGCAGCCTCAGGGGAACTGAAGCTTTCTTT